This TCR beta chain was documented in a study of early T cells in non-severe SARS-CoV-2 infection (dated by TCRdb to the early 2020s). Study-level background: Because TCR sequencing relied on bulk RNA taken from unsorted whole blood, pairing of alpha and beta chains was not possible.

V is trimmed back by 5 bases and J by 6 bases, and the junction contains 4 bases that no gene match accounts for. From cysteine to phenylalanine, the CDR3 is 12 amino acids long. The entry retains the CDR3 DNA only, 36 bases that are in frame from base 1. The CDR1 and CDR2 encoded by the germline V gene (reference sequence) are DFQATT and SNEGSKA. This clonotype was counted between two and nine times. The specificity of this receptor is unknown. Base qualities are not recorded, but no much larger clone differs from it by a single base. Library preparation employed 5' RACE. TCRdb shows the sequencer as NextSeq 500. To correct for sequencing error and PCR bias, the TCR library protocol tagged individual cDNA molecules with unique molecular identifiers. Sequencing covered both TCR alpha and beta chains, and within each sample the abundances of alpha and beta sequences were tightly co-correlated. The source study handled its data this way. Decombinator V4 was used to annotate TCR sequences for V gene, J gene and CDR3. Expanded TCRs were defined as changing significantly between any two time points under a Poisson model with p below 0.0001. TCR abundances were normalised to the total number of TCRs sequenced in each sample and reported as counts per million. MAIT TCRs were defined by TRAV1-2 paired with TRAJ12, TRAJ20 or TRAJ33, and iNKT TCRs by TRAV10 paired with TRAJ18. A search of VDJdb, accessed on 1 November 2021, was run for TCRs annotated to CMV, EBV and SARS-CoV-2, with TCRs annotated for multiple antigens excluded. The public reads were run again by TCRdb, first through fastp at Q25 and then through MiXCR, and only productive beta chains were kept. Rows are unified per CDR3 protein, each entry keeping the most common DNA and genes. These V and J calls derive from TCRdb rather than the authors' analysis. This sample lists 85,000 to 100,000 distinct CDR3 sequences; approximately 9.9% were detected once. The biggest ten clones account for around 4.7% of the sample.

General study outcomes and caveats: VDJdb matching was skewed toward anti-spike CD8 responses and likely underestimated virus-specific expansions, missing private and CD4 specificities.

This was a case-control study nested in a cohort of healthcare workers in London, UK, who had nasopharyngeal swab PCR tests and blood samples taken every week. Healthcare workers were enrolled in the week of the UK lockdown, from 23 to 31 March 2020, and were followed every week for up to about 16 weeks. Material: whole blood, obtained at baseline. The chain is assembled from TRBV20-1 and TRBJ2-1, with 7 bases matching TRBD1. This clonotype originated in an adult who was a healthcare worker with PCR-confirmed SARS-CoV-2 infection or an uninfected control (not recorded which). The DNA is as follows: TGCAGTGCTCTTCCAGGGGGCAATGAGCAGTTCTTC. It encodes CSALPGGNEQFF.